This T cell receptor beta chain was sequenced for a study of control samples from healthy donors and cancer patients. Profiled with immunoSEQ multiplex PCR; TCRdb holds only in-frame clones, not every one. This sample has about 110,000 clones, with approximately 84% found just once. Germline values: CDR1 SGHDT, CDR2 YYEEEE. The CDR3 length is 13 residues. Trimming took 4 bases from V and 2 from J, leaving 9 bases between them. Sequencing input: blood. This chain uses TRBV5-6 with TRBJ1-1; D remains ambiguous. The clonotype was recovered from a man between 18 and 29 years old in good health. The DNA for the CDR3 is TGTGCCAGCAGCCCCCGTATAAACACTGAAGCTTTCTTT. Protein product: CASSPRINTEAFF.